Detailed here is one TCR beta chain. Naive CD8 cells lacked CD45RO, underwent positive selection for CCR7 and left out terminally differentiated effector memory CD45RA+ cells. Trimming stripped 7 bases from V and 4 bases from J, with 16 bases between. This CDR3 spans 15 amino acids. Germline V gives CDR1 SNHLY, CDR2 FYNNEI. Produced via immunoSEQ multiplex PCR; TCRdb's table is partial and in-frame only. This table holds about 2.1 million clones, roughly 91% found once. The data are from a study of shared clonotypes between healthy human individuals. The specimen sequenced was naive CD8+ T cells from PBMCs. The sequence came from a man aged 18-30 years in good health. Some clones in this sample may be carry-over from other donors' samples. This sequence joins TRBV2 and TRBJ2-2; unclear D gene. This chain's CDR3 is CASTEDRRPTGELFF. The CDR3 DNA reads TGTGCCAGCACCGAGGACCGTCGTCCCACCGGGGAGCTGTTTTTT.